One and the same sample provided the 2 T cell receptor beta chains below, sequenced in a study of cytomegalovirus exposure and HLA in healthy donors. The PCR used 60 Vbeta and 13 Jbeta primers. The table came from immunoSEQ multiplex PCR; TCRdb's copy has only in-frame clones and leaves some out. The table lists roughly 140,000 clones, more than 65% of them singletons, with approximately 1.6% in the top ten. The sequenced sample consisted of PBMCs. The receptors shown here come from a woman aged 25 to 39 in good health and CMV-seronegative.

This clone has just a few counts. Here the CDR3 reads CASSLADQGSGELFF. The DNA of the CDR3 is TGTGCCAGCAGCTTAGCAGATCAGGGGTCCGGGGAGCTGTTTTTT. The gene calls are TRBV7-9 and TRBJ2-2, with a weak D call TRBD1 (6 bases). V lost 0 bases and J 6 bases, leaving 11 bases between the germline ends. Germline CDR1 and CDR2: SEHNR and FQNEAQ (reference sequence). This CDR3 spans 15 amino acids.

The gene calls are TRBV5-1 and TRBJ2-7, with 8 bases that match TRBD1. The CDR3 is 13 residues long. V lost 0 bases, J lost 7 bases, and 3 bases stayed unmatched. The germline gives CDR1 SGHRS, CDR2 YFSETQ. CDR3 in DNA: TGCGCCAGCAGCTTGGGACAGGGGTGGGAGCAGTACGTC. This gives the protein CASSLGQGWEQYV.